These 2 T cell receptor beta chains share one sample of origin, sequenced in a study of blood T cell repertoires in COVID-19. This table comes from immunoSEQ multiplex PCR, and its TCRdb copy is limited to in-frame clones, with some not included. The sample lists approximately 120,000 clones; around 74% were seen once. Sequenced material: peripheral blood. The receptors originated from a man between 60 and 75 years old with acute or convalescent COVID-19.

The chain carries TRBV2 and TRBJ2-3, with D perhaps matching TRBD2 (5 bases). Trimming took off 7 bases at V and 4 bases at J, with 6 bases between the two ends. The CDR3 length is 11 residues. Germline CDR1 reads SNHLY; CDR2 reads FYNNEI. The CDR3 DNA is TGTGCCAGCATGAGGGCAGATACGCAGTATTTT. This sequence encodes CASMRADTQYF.

The rearrangement uses TRBV5-1 and TRBJ2-7; 9 bases are a match to TRBD1. Per germline, CDR1 SGHRS and CDR2 YFSETQ. The CDR3 spans 14 residues. Unmatched junction bases numbered 4, after V lost 4 bases and J lost 2 bases. CDR3 region: CASSKQGATYEQYF. CDR3 DNA: TGCGCCAGCAGCAAACAGGGGGCTACCTACGAGCAGTACTTC. Filled out from reference TRBV5-1 and TRBJ2-7, the complete variable domain reads KAGVTQTPRYLIKTRGQQVTLSCSPISGHRSVSWYQQTPGQGLQFLFEYFSETQRNKGNFPGRFSGRQFSNSRSEMNVSTLELGDSALYLCASSKQGATYEQYFGPGTRLTVT.